Each of the 27 T cell receptor beta chains below was sequenced from the same sample in a study of blood T cell repertoires in COVID-19. The protocol was immunoSEQ multiplex PCR, while the TCRdb copy is restricted to in-frame clones and leaves out a portion. The top ten hold approximately 0.93% of the sample, which has about 330,000 clones, roughly nine tenths seen once. The sequencing sample was made of PBMCs or T cells enriched from blood (not recorded which). Receptors originate from a woman aged 30 to 39 who had recovered from COVID-19.

The chain uses TRBV5-4 and TRBJ2-5; 8 bases line up with TRBD1. Germline V gene data show CDR1 as SGHNT and CDR2 as YYREEE (reference sequence). This CDR3 is 15 amino acids long. Unmatched junction bases numbered 8, after V lost 3 bases and J lost 4 bases. In DNA, the CDR3 is TGTGCCAGCAGCTCGAGGGACAGGTACAGAGAGACCCAGTACTTC. The encoded protein is CASSSRDRYRETQYF.

This clone was seen just once. V usage is TRBV5-6 and J usage is TRBJ2-7, with 9 bases that match TRBD1. CDR1 SGHDT and CDR2 YYEEEE come from the germline V gene. The CDR3 is made up of 15 amino acids. With 4 bases clipped from V and 2 bases from J, the junction kept 7 bases outside the gene matches. The CDR3 DNA follows: TGTGCCAGCAGCCCCGGGACAGGGCTTCCCTACGAGCAGTACTTC. This translates into CASSPGTGLPYEQYF.

This clone was detected only once. The chain has TRBV2 and TRBJ2-3; 7 bases align to TRBD2. The CDR3 totals 14 residues. From germline, CDR1 is SNHLY and CDR2 FYNNEI. The V segment lost 4 bases and the J segment 3 bases; nucleotides outside the gene matches: 4. This CDR3 reads CASSVGGTTDTQYF. In DNA form, the CDR3 reads TGTGCCAGCAGTGTGGGAGGGACTACAGATACGCAGTATTTT. The full variable domain, rest sourced from reference TRBV2 and TRBJ2-3, is EPEVTQTPSHQVTQMGQEVILRCVPISNHLYFYWYRQILGQKVEFLVSFYNNEISEKSEIFDDQFSVERPDGSNFTLKIRSTKLEDSAMYFCASSVGGTTDTQYFGPGTRLTVL.

The chain joins TRBV11-2 to TRBJ1-1; TRBD1 aligns across 8 bases. CDR1 and CDR2 (germline): SGHAT, FQNNGV. The J segment lost 6 bases and the V segment lost 4 bases, leaving 7 bases of the junction unmatched. The CDR3 contains 14 residues. The CDR3 protein is CASSSTGGISEAFF. In DNA, the CDR3 is TGTGCCAGCAGCTCAACAGGGGGTATCTCTGAAGCTTTCTTT.

This clone was counted between two and nine times. The chain is built from TRBV19 and TRBJ2-5; possible D gene TRBD1, 6 bases. Per germline, CDR1 LNHDA and CDR2 SQIVND (reference sequence). Deletions cut 1 base from V and 1 base from J, with 10 bases between. This CDR3 spans 15 amino acids. CDR3 residues: CASSIGGGTQETQYF. CDR3 bases: TGTGCCAGTAGTATAGGAGGGGGAACCCAAGAGACCCAGTACTTC.

V is TRBV18 and J is TRBJ1-5; unclear D gene. The CDR3 covers 12 residues. Looked up from germline, CDR1 is KGHSH and CDR2 is LQKENI. The V and J ends lost 3 bases and 5 bases respectively, with 5 bases between them. CDR3 nucleotide sequence: TGTGCCAGCTCACCGGGAGATCAGCCCCAGCATTTT. This gives the protein CASSPGDQPQHF.

This clone occurred a few times. The genes are TRBV30 and TRBJ2-5; D gene uncertain. The CDR3 runs to 14 residues. The germline V and J ends were trimmed by 3 bases and 1 base, with 12 bases remaining between them. In germline, CDR1 is GTSNPN, CDR2 SVGIG (reference sequence). The DNA for the CDR3 is TGTGCCTGGAGCGCTAGACTTTTCCAAGAGACCCAGTACTTC. It codes for CAWSARLFQETQYF.

The chain carries TRBV5-4 and TRBJ1-1, with D tentatively TRBD1 (6 bases). CDR3 length: 15 residues. Looked up from germline, CDR1 is SGHNT and CDR2 is YYREEE (reference sequence). V lost 4 bases and J 0 bases, leaving 13 bases between the germline ends. The CDR3, as DNA: TGTGCCAGCAGCCAGCCGACAGGAATGAACACTGAAGCTTTCTTT. Protein product: CASSQPTGMNTEAFF.

Here the CDR3 DNA reads TGTGCCAGCAGTCCCCAGGGGGCTGGAAACACCATATATTTT. Its protein product is CASSPQGAGNTIYF. The genes are TRBV6-5 and TRBJ1-3; TRBD1 matches at 7 bases. CDR1 is MNHEY and CDR2 is SVGAGI in the germline V gene. With 5 bases clipped from V and 2 bases from J, the junction kept 3 bases outside the gene matches. The CDR3 totals 14 residues.

This chain uses TRBV12-3 or TRBV12-4 with TRBJ2-1; 7 bases map to TRBD1. V was pared by 6 bases and J by 8 bases, with 7 bases of the junction left unmatched. This CDR3 spans 13 amino acids. This CDR3 is CASRRQGVYEQFF. The CDR3 DNA follows: TGTGCCAGCAGGCGGCAGGGGGTCTATGAGCAGTTCTTC.

The rearrangement joins TRBV6-5 to TRBJ1-5; 8 bases are a match to TRBD1. CDR1 is MNHEY and CDR2 is SVGAGI in the germline V gene. V lost 6 bases to trimming and J lost 6 bases; unmatched junction nucleotides: 7. This CDR3 contains 14 residues. CDR3 in amino acids: CASSPDRDAQPQHF. In nucleotides, the CDR3 is TGTGCCAGCAGCCCGGACAGGGATGCTCAGCCCCAGCATTTT.

The gene calls are TRBV5-1 and TRBJ2-7; weak D call: TRBD2 (6 bases). Trimming left V 4 bases short and J 6 bases short, with 20 bases between. Germline-derived CDR1 and CDR2 are SGHRS and YFSETQ. There are 15 residues in the CDR3. As DNA, the CDR3 is TGCGCCAGCAGCGTGGACACACTGGGACTGAGCGAGCAGTACTTC. This codes for CASSVDTLGLSEQYF.

This chain uses TRBV7-9 with TRBJ2-3; tentative D call: TRBD2 (5 bases). Per the germline V gene, CDR1 is SEHNR and CDR2 is FQNEAQ (reference sequence). CDR3 length equals 15 residues. V was pared by 5 bases and J by 4 bases, with 16 bases between. The CDR3 region has the DNA TGTGCCAGCAGCCCCGTGTGGGGAGATGCAGATACGCAGTATTTT. This translates into CASSPVWGDADTQYF. Combining the CDR3 with reference TRBV7-9 and TRBJ2-3 gives the whole variable domain DTGVSQNPRHKITKRGQNVTFRCDPISEHNRLYWYRQTLGQGPEFLTYFQNEAQLEKSRLLSDRFSAERPKGSFSTLEIQRTEQGDSAMYLCASSPVWGDADTQYFGPGTRLTVL.

The CDR3 bases are TGTGCCAGTAGTATAGACAGATACTATGGCTACACCTTC. Translated, it gives CASSIDRYYGYTF. The chain joins TRBV19 to TRBJ1-2; D not resolved. The germline CDR1 and CDR2 sequences are LNHDA and SQIVND (reference sequence). V lost 0 bases to trimming and J lost 3 bases, with 5 bases between them. This CDR3 contains 13 residues. Full variable domain (outside the CDR3, taken from reference TRBV19 and TRBJ1-2): DGGITQSPKYLFRKEGQNVTLSCEQNLNHDAMYWYRQDPGQGLRLIYYSQIVNDFQKGDIAEGYSVSREKKESFPLTVTSAQKNPTAFYLCASSIDRYYGYTFGSGTRLTVV.

The rearrangement uses TRBV25-1 and TRBJ2-6; D is possibly TRBD1 (5 bases). This CDR3 spans 15 amino acids. V was pared by 1 base and J by 4 bases, with 8 bases between. From germline, CDR1 is MGHDK and CDR2 SYGVNS. The DNA of the CDR3 is TGTGCCAGCAGTGAATCTAGGGGAGGGGCCAACGTCCTGACTTTC. Translated: CASSESRGGANVLTF.

V usage is TRBV6-2 or TRBV6-3 and J usage is TRBJ1-1; possibly TRBD1 for D (6 bases). The CDR3 is 15 amino acids. Germline-derived CDR1 and CDR2 are MNHEY and SVGEGT. V gave up 5 bases and J gave up 1 base, with 14 bases separating them. The CDR3 reads CASSPGQGSNTEAFF. CDR3 DNA: TGTGCCAGCAGTCCAGGGCAGGGGTCGAACACTGAAGCTTTCTTT.

The chain has TRBV11-3 and TRBJ2-2; D gene uncertain. The CDR3 runs 15 residues. V lost 5 bases, J lost 0 bases, and 10 bases lay in between. The V gene's germline CDR1 is SGHNT and CDR2 YENEEA. The CDR3 DNA is TGTGCCAGCAGCCGTCGTGGCCCGAACACCGGGGAGCTGTTTTTT. It translates to CASSRRGPNTGELFF. The full variable domain, its missing parts supplied by reference TRBV11-3 and TRBJ2-2, is EAGVVQSPRYKIIEKKQPVAFWCNPISGHNTLYWYLQNLGQGPELLIRYENEEAVDDSQLPKDRFSAERLKGVDSTLKIQPAELGDSAVYLCASSRRGPNTGELFFGEGSRLTVL.

CDR3 DNA sequence: TGTGCCAGCAGAGACAGGGACTTCAACAATGAGCAGTTCTTC. Translated, it gives CASRDRDFNNEQFF. This chain joins TRBV6-5 and TRBJ2-1, with D perhaps TRBD1 (7 bases). The CDR3 has 14 residues. CDR1 and CDR2 from the germline V gene are MNHEY and SVGAGI. V lost 6 bases to trimming and J lost 5 bases, with 14 bases between them.

This sequence joins TRBV5-6 and TRBJ1-1; D is unresolved. Germline CDR1 is SGHDT and CDR2 is YYEEEE. Trimming stripped 1 base from V and 8 bases from J, with 15 bases between. There are 14 residues in the CDR3. In DNA form, the CDR3 reads TGTGCCAGCAGCTTGTCCAGTCTCGAACCCGAAGCTTTCTTT. It specifies CASSLSSLEPEAFF.

The rearrangement uses TRBV28 and TRBJ1-1, with TRBD1 identical over 7 bases. The CDR3 runs 16 residues. CDR1 is MDHEN, CDR2 SYDVKM, per germline. Trimming removed 2 bases from V and 2 bases from J; junction bases left unmatched: 8. CDR3 DNA sequence: TGTGCCAGCAGTTTACATGGCAGGGGGTTTAACACTGAAGCTTTCTTT. Protein: CASSLHGRGFNTEAFF. Looking up the rest from reference TRBV28 and TRBJ1-1 gives the full variable domain: DVKVTQSSRYLVKRTGEKVFLECVQDMDHENMFWYRQDPGLGLRLIYFSYDVKMKEKGDIPEGYSVSREKKERFSLILESASTNQTSMYLCASSLHGRGFNTEAFFGQGTRLTVV.

This chain connects TRBV10-3 to TRBJ2-1; 8 positions match TRBD2. Germline V CDR1 and CDR2: ENHRY, SYGVKD. The CDR3 contains 17 residues. After removal of 1 base from V and 1 base from J, the junction contained 6 bases not matched to a gene. The CDR3 reads CAISELGGGRSYNEQFF. The DNA of the CDR3 is TGTGCCATCAGTGAGTTGGGCGGGGGGCGGTCCTACAATGAGCAGTTCTTC.

The chain links TRBV7-2 to TRBJ2-5; 7 nucleotides line up with TRBD1. The length of the CDR3 is 17 residues. Germline trimming cut 2 bases from V and 0 bases from J; bases unmatched to any gene: 9. From germline, CDR1 is SGHTA and CDR2 FQGNSA. CDR3 protein: CASSLYRGQKYQETQYF. The CDR3 coding sequence is TGTGCCAGCAGCTTATATCGGGGACAGAAGTACCAAGAGACCCAGTACTTC.

This clone was seen a few times. The V gene is TRBV11-2, the J gene TRBJ2-3, with a tentative D call TRBD1 (6 bases). The germline V gene encodes CDR1 SGHAT and CDR2 FQNNGV. The CDR3 runs 13 residues. V was clipped by 8 bases and J by 2 bases, with 11 bases between them. CDR3: CASAQGHTDTQYF. The DNA of the CDR3 is TGTGCCAGCGCACAGGGTCACACAGATACGCAGTATTTT.

Here the CDR3 DNA reads TGTGCCAGCAACCCGGGACAGGGGTACTATGGCTACACCTTC. Its protein product is CASNPGQGYYGYTF. The chain employs TRBV28 and TRBJ1-2; 10 bases agree with TRBD1. Per germline, CDR1 MDHEN and CDR2 SYDVKM. The length of the CDR3 is 14 residues. The trim removed 7 bases at V and 3 bases at J, leaving 5 bases unmatched.

This clone has a handful of counts. DNA of the CDR3: TGCGCCAGCAGCCCCGACACGAACACTGAAGCTTTCTTT. Its protein product is CASSPDTNTEAFF. The rearrangement joins TRBV5-1 to TRBJ1-1; D gene unclear. The germline V gene has CDR1 SGHRS and CDR2 YFSETQ. The CDR3 covers 13 residues. Between the trimmed V and J ends, which lost 4 bases and 1 base, there was a span of 8 bases.

The CDR3 nucleotides are TGTGCCAGCAGCCAAGGGAGAAGCTCCTACAATGAGCAGTTCTTC. This gives the protein CASSQGRSSYNEQFF. The chain joins TRBV14 to TRBJ2-1, with D uncertain. The length of the CDR3 is 15 residues. Trimming removed 1 base from V and 0 bases from J, with 7 bases in between. Germline-derived CDR1 and CDR2 are SGHDN and FVKESK.

The chain recombines TRBV27 with TRBJ2-7; D remains unclear. Germline CDR1 MNHEY, CDR2 SMNVEV (reference sequence). The V end was cut by 6 bases, the J end by 2 bases, with 11 bases between. The CDR3 length is 13 residues. The CDR3 DNA follows: TGTGCCAGCAGCTGGGCCGCAGCCTACGAGCAGTACTTC. Translated, it gives CASSWAAAYEQYF.